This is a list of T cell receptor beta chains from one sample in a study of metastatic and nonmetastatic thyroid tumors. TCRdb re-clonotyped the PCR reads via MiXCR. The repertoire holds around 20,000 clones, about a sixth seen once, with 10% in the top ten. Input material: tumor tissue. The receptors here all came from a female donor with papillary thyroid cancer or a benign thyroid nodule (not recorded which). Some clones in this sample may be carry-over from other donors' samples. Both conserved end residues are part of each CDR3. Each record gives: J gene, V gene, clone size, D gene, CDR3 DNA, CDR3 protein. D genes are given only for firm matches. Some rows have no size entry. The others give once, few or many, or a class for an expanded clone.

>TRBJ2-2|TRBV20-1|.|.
TGCAGTGCTAGAGATTGGATCGGGGTGGCCGACACCGGGGAGCTGTTTTTT
CSARDWIGVADTGELFF
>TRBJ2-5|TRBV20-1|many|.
TGCAGTGCTGAACCGGGCTCCGGGGGAGAGACCCAGTACTTC
CSAEPGSGGETQYF
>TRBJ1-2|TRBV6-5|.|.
TGTGCCAGTAGTAACTCGTGGGCCCCGCGAGGCTACACCTTC
CASSNSWAPRGYTF
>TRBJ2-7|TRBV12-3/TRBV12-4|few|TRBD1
TGTGCCAGCAGTTTAAACAGGGGAGTGCAGTACTTC
CASSLNRGVQYF
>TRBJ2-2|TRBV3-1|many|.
TGTGCTAACAAAAGGTGGCTCCTCAACACCGGGGAGCTGTTTTTT
CANKRWLLNTGELFF
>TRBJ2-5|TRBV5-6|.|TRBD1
TGTGCCAGCAGCGATAGTGACAGGGGGCGTGAGACCCAGTACTTC
CASSDSDRGRETQYF
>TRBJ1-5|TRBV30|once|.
TGTGCCTGGAGTGTAGGGGGGCATGGGGCGAAGCAGCCCCAGCATTTT
CAWSVGGHGAKQPQHF
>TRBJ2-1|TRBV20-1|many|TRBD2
TGCAGTGCTGACGGACTAGCGGGGGTCGACAATGAGCAGTTCTTC
CSADGLAGVDNEQFF
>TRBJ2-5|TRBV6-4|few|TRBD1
TGTGCCAGCAGTGACTCGGCTAGACAGGGGCGCCAAGAGACCCAGTACTTC
CASSDSARQGRQETQYF
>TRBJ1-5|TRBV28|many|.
TGTGCCAGCATCAAGGGAGGTCCGAATCAGCCCCAGCATTTT
CASIKGGPNQPQHF
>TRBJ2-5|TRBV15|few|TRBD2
TGTGCCACCAGCGGCGGGGGGTTTGTGGAGACCCAGTACTTC
CATSGGGFVETQYF
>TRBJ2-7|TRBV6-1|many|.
TGCGCCACCAGGGTGGGGCAGGTATCCTACGAGCAGTACTTC
CATRVGQVSYEQYF
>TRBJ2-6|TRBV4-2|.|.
TGTGCCAGCAACCAAGGAGATGCTGGGGCCAACGTCCTGACTTTC
CASNQGDAGANVLTF
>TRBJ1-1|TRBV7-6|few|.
TGTGCCAGAAGATCTCATGTGGAGGCTTTCTTT
CARRSHVEAFF
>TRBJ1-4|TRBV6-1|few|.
TGTGCCAGCAGTGGATTGTGGACAGCAACCTATGAAAAACTGTTTTTT
CASSGLWTATYEKLFF
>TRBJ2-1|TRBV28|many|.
TGTGCCACAGAGGGGGCGGGACAAAATGGGGATGAGCAGTTCTTC
CATEGAGQNGDEQFF
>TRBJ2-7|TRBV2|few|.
TGCGCCAGCAGTGAACAGGGTGCCAGCGAGCAGTACTTC
CASSEQGASEQYF
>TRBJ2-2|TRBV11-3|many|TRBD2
TGTGCCAGCAGCTCCGGACTAGCGGGAGTTACCGGGGAGCTGTTTTTT
CASSSGLAGVTGELFF
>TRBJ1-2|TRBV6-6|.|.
TGTGTCAGCAGTTACTCTATGGACGGCCCTTATGGCTACACCTTC
CVSSYSMDGPYGYTF
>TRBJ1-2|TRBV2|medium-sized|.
TGTGCCAGCAGTGTGGGACAATATGGCTACACCTTC
CASSVGQYGYTF
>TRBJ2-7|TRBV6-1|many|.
TGTGCCAGCAGAGATATGGAGCAGTACTTC
CASRDMEQYF
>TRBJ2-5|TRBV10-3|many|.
TGTGCCATCAGTTACGGGGGAGGCCAAGAGACCCAGTACTTC
CAISYGGGQETQYF
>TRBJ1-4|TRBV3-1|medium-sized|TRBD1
TGTGCCAGCAGCCAAACAGGGGGAAAAACTAATGAAAAACTGTTTTTT
CASSQTGGKTNEKLFF
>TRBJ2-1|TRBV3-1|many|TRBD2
TGTGCCAGCAGCCCCTACGGGAGGCGCTACAATGAGCAGTTCTTC
CASSPYGRRYNEQFF
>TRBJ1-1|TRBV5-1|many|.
TGCGCCAGCAGCTTGGCCGTACAGGGCGACACTGAAGCTTTCTTT
CASSLAVQGDTEAFF
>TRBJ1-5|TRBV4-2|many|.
TGTGCCAGCAGCCGAGGCAATCAGCCCCAGCATTTT
CASSRGNQPQHF
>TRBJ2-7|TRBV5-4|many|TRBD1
TGTGCCAGCAGCATTGCCGGGGGACAGGGACCGTACGAGCAGTACTTC
CASSIAGGQGPYEQYF
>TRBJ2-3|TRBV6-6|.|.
TGTGCCAGCAGTTACTATATTGCCGGCAAAGATACGCAGTATTTT
CASSYYIAGKDTQYF
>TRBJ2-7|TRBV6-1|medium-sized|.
TGTGCCAGCAGGGCTCTCGCGGGCTCGTCGTACGAGCAGTACTTC
CASRALAGSSYEQYF
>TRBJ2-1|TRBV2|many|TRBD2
TGTGCCAGCAGTGTGACTAGCGGGAGCTACAATGAGCAGTTCTTC
CASSVTSGSYNEQFF
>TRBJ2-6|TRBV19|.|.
TGTGCCAGTAGTACAACTGGGGGGTCTGGGGCCAACGTCCTGACTTTC
CASSTTGGSGANVLTF
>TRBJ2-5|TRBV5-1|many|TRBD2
TGCGCCAGCAGCTTAATGGGTAGCGGGGATTTCTCGGAGACCCAGTACTTC
CASSLMGSGDFSETQYF
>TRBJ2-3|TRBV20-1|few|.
TGCAGTGCTAGCCTTGACAGCCCAGATACGCAGTATTTT
CSASLDSPDTQYF
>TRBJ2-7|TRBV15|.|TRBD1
TGTGCCACCAACAGAGACAGGGTCTCCTACGATCAGTACTTC
CATNRDRVSYDQYF
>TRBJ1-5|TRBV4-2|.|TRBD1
TGTGCCAGCAGCCCAAGTGAGGGACAGGCGAGTCAGCCCCAGCATTTT
CASSPSEGQASQPQHF
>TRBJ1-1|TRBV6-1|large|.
TGTGCCAGTATGGGGGCCCAGTCGAACACTGAAGCTTTCTTT
CASMGAQSNTEAFF
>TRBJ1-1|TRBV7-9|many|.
TGTGCCAGCAGCTTTCGGGACACTGAAGCTTTCTTT
CASSFRDTEAFF
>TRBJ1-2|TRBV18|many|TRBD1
TGTGCCAGCTCAGAGGGAACCGGGACAGGGTATAGTCATGGCTACACCTTC
CASSEGTGTGYSHGYTF
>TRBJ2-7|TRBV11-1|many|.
TGTGCCAGCAGCTTAGCGCGAGTCACGGGGATAGGGGAGCAGTACTTC
CASSLARVTGIGEQYF
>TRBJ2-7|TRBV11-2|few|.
TGTGCCAGCAGCTTAACAGACGTTGCCTACGAGCAGTACTTC
CASSLTDVAYEQYF